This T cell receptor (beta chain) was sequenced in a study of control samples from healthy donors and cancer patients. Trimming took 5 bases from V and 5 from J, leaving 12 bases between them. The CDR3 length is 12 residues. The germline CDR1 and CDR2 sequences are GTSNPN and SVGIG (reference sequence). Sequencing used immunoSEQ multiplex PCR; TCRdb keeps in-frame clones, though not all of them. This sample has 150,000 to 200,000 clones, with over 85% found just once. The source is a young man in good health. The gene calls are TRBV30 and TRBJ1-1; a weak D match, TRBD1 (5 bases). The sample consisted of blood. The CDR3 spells CAWGGVKTEAFF. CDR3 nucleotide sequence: TGTGCCTGGGGGGGGGTCAAAACTGAAGCTTTCTTT.